This note documents a single T cell receptor (beta chain) sequence. The sample belongs to a study of blood T cell repertoires in COVID-19. V gave up 5 bases and J gave up 7 bases; unmatched junction bases: 13. This CDR3 comprises 16 residues. Germline V CDR1 and CDR2: MGHRA, YSYEKL. The protocol was immunoSEQ multiplex PCR, while the TCRdb copy is restricted to in-frame clones and leaves out a portion. This sample has about 45,000 clones, with approximately 87% found just once. The V gene is TRBV4-1, the J gene TRBJ1-5; 8 bases fit TRBD1. The TCR was taken from a human donor in a cohort sampled during active COVID-19. Material for sequencing was peripheral blood. The CDR3 here is CASSLSGQDAGQPQHF. The CDR3 DNA follows: TGCGCCAGCAGCTTATCGGGACAGGACGCAGGCCAGCCCCAGCATTTT.